Reported below is one T cell receptor (beta chain). Its target is unknown. These data are taken from a study of human CD8 memory T cell subsets. Points from the study as a whole: When compared with each other, stem-like memory and precursor exhausted T cell repertoires showed minimal overlap.

The CDR3 is 14 residues long. Germline V gene sequence: CDR1 LGHNA, CDR2 YNFKEQ. It was UMI-labeled 5' RACE by which the TCR beta libraries were made. TCRdb reprocessed the 5' RACE reads and stores each CDR3 protein as one record, lacking DNA. The sample table includes about 18,000 distinct CDR3 sequences. The source of the RNA was duplicate vials containing roughly 150,000 sorted CD8+ T cells for each subset. The sequencing input was CD8+ T cells from PBMCs. The TCR comes from a human donor in good health. The chain combines TRBV4-2 with TRBJ2-5. This CDR3 reads CASSQGNGGETQYF.